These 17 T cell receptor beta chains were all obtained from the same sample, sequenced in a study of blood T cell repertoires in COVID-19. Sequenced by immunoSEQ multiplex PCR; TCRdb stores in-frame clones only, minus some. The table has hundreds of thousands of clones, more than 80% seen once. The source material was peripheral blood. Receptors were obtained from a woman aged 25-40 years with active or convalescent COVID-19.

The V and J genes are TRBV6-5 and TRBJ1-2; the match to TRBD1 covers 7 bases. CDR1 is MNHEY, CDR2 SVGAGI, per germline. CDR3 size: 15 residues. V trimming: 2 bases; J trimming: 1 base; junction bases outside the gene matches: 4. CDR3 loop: CASSYQGQLNYGYTF. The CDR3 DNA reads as TGTGCCAGCAGTTACCAGGGACAGCTTAACTATGGCTACACCTTC.

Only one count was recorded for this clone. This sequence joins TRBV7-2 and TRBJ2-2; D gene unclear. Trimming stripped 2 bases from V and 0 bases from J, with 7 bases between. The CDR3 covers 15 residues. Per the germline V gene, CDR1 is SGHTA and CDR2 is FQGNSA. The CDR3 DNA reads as TGTGCCAGCAGCTTACCCGTATCGAACACCGGGGAGCTGTTTTTT. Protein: CASSLPVSNTGELFF.

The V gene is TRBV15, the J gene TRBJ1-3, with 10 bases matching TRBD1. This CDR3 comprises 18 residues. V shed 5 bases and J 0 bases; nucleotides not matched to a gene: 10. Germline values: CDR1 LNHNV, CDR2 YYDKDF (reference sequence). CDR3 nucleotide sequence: TGTGCCACCAGCCGGGGACCGACAGGGGGCATCTCTGGAAACACCATATATTTT. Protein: CATSRGPTGGISGNTIYF.

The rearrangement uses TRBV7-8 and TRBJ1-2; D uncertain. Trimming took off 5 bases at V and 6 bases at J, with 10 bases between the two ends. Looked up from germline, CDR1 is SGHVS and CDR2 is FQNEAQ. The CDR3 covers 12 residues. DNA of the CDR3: TGTGCCAGCAGCGGCGGCATTCATGGCTACACCTTC. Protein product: CASSGGIHGYTF.

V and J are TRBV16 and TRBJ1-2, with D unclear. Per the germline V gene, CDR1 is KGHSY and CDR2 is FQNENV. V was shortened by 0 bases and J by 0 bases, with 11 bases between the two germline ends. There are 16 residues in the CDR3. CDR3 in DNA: TGTGCCAGCAGCCAATCTGAGTCAGGAACTAACTATGGCTACACCTTC. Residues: CASSQSESGTNYGYTF.

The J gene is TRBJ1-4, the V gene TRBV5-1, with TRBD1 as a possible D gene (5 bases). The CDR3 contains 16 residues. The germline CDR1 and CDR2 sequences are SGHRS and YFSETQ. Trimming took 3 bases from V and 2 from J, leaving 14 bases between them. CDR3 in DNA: TGCGCCAGCAGCTCTGGAGAGACAGATACTAATGAAAAACTGTTTTTT. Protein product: CASSSGETDTNEKLFF.

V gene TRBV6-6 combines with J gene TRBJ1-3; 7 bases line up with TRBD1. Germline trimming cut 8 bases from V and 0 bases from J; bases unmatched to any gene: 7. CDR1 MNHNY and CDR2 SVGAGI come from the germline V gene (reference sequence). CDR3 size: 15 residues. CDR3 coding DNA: TGTGCCAGCTCCGACAGGGATGTCTCTGGAAACACCATATATTTT. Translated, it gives CASSDRDVSGNTIYF.

For the CDR3, the DNA is TGTGCCAGCAGCCGGACCACGGGAGAAAAACTGTTTTTT. This encodes CASSRTTGEKLFF. The V gene is TRBV7-9, the J gene TRBJ1-4; D is ambiguous. This CDR3 is 13 amino acids long. Germline CDR1 is SEHNR and CDR2 is FQNEAQ (reference sequence). Deletions cut 5 bases from V and 8 bases from J, with 12 bases between.

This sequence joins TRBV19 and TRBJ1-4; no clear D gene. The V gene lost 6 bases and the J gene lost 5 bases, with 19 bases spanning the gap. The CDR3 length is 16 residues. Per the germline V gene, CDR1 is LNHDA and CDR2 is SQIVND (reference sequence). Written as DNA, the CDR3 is TGTGCCAGTAGATACTTCGGTGGGCAGGTGAATGAAAAACTGTTTTTT. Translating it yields CASRYFGGQVNEKLFF.

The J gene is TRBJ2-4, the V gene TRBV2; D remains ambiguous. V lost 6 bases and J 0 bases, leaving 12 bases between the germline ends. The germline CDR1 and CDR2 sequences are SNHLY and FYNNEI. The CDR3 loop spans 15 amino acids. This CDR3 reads CASSPEAVAKNIQYF. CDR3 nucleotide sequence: TGTGCCAGCAGCCCAGAGGCCGTAGCCAAAAACATTCAGTACTTC.

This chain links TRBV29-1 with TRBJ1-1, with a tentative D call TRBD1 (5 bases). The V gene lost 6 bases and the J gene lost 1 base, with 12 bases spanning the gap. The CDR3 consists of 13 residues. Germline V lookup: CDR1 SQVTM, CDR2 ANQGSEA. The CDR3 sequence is CSVPGNWNTEAFF. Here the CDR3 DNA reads TGCAGCGTCCCAGGGAATTGGAACACTGAAGCTTTCTTT.

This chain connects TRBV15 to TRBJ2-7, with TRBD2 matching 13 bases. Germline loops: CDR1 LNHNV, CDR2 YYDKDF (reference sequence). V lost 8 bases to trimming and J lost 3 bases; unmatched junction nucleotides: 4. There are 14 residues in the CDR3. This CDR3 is CATQGTSGDYEQYF. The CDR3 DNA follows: TGTGCCACCCAAGGGACTAGCGGGGACTACGAGCAGTACTTC.

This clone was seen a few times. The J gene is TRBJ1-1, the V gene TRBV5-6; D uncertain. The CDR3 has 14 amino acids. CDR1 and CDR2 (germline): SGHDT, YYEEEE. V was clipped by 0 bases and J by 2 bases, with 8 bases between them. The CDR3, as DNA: TGTGCCAGCAGCTTGGACACTAGAAACACTGAAGCTTTCTTT. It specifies CASSLDTRNTEAFF. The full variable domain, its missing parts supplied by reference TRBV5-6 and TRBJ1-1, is DAGVTQSPTHLIKTRGQQVTLRCSPKSGHDTVSWYQQALGQGPQFIFQYYEEEERQRGNFPDRFSGHQFPNYSSELNVNALLLGDSALYLCASSLDTRNTEAFFGQGTRLTVV.

The CDR3 protein is CASSLGENYEQYF. In DNA form, the CDR3 reads TGCGCCAGCAGCTTGGGCGAGAACTACGAGCAGTACTTC. V usage is TRBV5-1 and J usage is TRBJ2-7; D is undetermined. V lost 0 bases to trimming and J lost 3 bases, with 7 bases between them. Germline CDR1 reads SGHRS; CDR2 reads YFSETQ. The CDR3 is 13 residues long.

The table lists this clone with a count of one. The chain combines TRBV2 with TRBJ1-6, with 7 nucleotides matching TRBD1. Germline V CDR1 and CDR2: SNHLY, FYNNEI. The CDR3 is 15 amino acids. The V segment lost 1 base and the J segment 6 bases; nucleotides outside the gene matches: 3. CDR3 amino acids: CASSEGGQLNSPLHF. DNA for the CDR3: TGTGCCAGCAGTGAAGGGGGACAGCTTAATTCACCCCTCCACTTT.

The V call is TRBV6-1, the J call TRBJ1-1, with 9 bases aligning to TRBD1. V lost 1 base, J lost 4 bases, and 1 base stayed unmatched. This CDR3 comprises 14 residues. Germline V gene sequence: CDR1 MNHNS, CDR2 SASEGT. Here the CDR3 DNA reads TGTGCCAGCAGTGAAGGACAGGGGGGCACTGAAGCTTTCTTT. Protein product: CASSEGQGGTEAFF.

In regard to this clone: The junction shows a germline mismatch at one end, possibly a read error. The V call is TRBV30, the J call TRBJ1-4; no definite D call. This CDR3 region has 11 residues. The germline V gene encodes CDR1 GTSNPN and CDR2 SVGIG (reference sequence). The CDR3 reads CAWSPGGSLNF. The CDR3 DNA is TGTGCCTGGAGTCCTGGAGGGAGTCTTAATTTT.